What follows describes a single TCR beta chain. Measured with immunoSEQ multiplex PCR; TCRdb has only the in-frame clones, and not every one. The repertoire holds about 260,000 clones, with around nine tenths as singletons. Germline V lookup: CDR1 SGHTA, CDR2 FQGNSA. The CDR3 extends over 17 amino acids. Unmatched junction bases numbered 10, after V lost 5 bases and J lost 6 bases. This entry belongs to a study of blood T cell repertoires in COVID-19. Study-level information: Whether acute or convalescent, the COVID-19 samples came from the United States, Italy and Spain. The analysed material was cDNA or gDNA that came from T cells, B-cell-depleted T cells, or PBMCs.

Source material: peripheral blood. V usage is TRBV7-2 and J usage is TRBJ2-7; TRBD2 matches at 16 bases. The receptor comes from a middle-aged man who had recovered from COVID-19. This CDR3 reads CASSPPGLAGGEAEQYF. DNA of the CDR3: TGTGCCAGCAGCCCCCCGGGACTAGCGGGAGGGGAGGCCGAGCAGTACTTC.